The next 7 T cell receptor beta chains were all read from a single sample in a study of shared T cell receptors in the human thymus. Produced via immunoSEQ multiplex PCR; TCRdb's table is partial and in-frame only. The sample comprises 540,000 or so clones, roughly 74% of which are singletons, and approximately 0.013% rests with the top ten. The data were also submitted as part of a second study, on human thymus T cells.

The specimen sequenced was thymocytes. The origin of the receptors is a boy less than two years old with a congenital heart defect.

The CDR3 loop reads CASSQPGHGETQYF. The CDR3 coding sequence is TGCGCCAGCAGCCAACCAGGGCATGGGGAGACCCAGTACTTC. The chain is built from TRBV4-1 and TRBJ2-5; possible D gene TRBD1, 5 bases. V was cut by 2 bases and J by 5 bases, with 12 bases left in between. Germline V gene lookup returns CDR1 MGHRA and CDR2 YSYEKL. This CDR3 spans 14 amino acids.

The rearrangement joins TRBV28 to TRBJ1-4; no definite D call. Trimming took 3 bases from V and 8 from J, leaving 13 bases between them. This CDR3 contains 14 residues. Germline CDR1 MDHEN, CDR2 SYDVKM. The CDR3 loop reads CASSLEEVREKLFF. The DNA for the CDR3 is TGTGCCAGCAGTTTGGAAGAGGTTCGGGAAAAACTGTTTTTT.

The genes are TRBV6-4 and TRBJ2-3; 9 bases are shared with TRBD2. Germline trimming cut 2 bases from V and 0 bases from J; bases unmatched to any gene: 15. Germline CDR1 reads MRHNA; CDR2 reads SNTAGT. This CDR3 contains 20 residues. CDR3 DNA sequence: TGTGCCAGCAGTGACGGCCCTTATAGCGGGAGTCCCCTTAGCACAGATACGCAGTATTTT. Its protein is CASSDGPYSGSPLSTDTQYF.

The V gene is TRBV6-5, the J gene TRBJ1-1; perhaps TRBD1 as D (6 bases). This CDR3 is built from 14 residues. The germline V gene has CDR1 MNHEY and CDR2 SVGAGI. V dropped 0 bases and J dropped 6 bases, with 11 bases sitting between them. The CDR3 bases are TGTGCCAGCAGTTACTCGGGGGCTCGATCTGAAGCTTTCTTT. It translates to CASSYSGARSEAFF.

V and J are TRBV4-3 and TRBJ2-1; 12 nucleotides match TRBD2. The CDR3 has 17 amino acids. Trimming at V came to 4 bases and at J to 6 bases, leaving 10 bases not matched to a gene. Germline V gene sequence: CDR1 LGHNA, CDR2 YSLEER. The CDR3 nucleotides are TGCGCCAGCAGCCCCCGAGCTAGCGGGAGGGCCCCCAATGAGCAGTTCTTC. Its translation is CASSPRASGRAPNEQFF.

The chain carries TRBV28 and TRBJ2-1, with 8 bases fitting TRBD1. Per germline, CDR1 MDHEN and CDR2 SYDVKM. Unmatched junction bases numbered 18, after V lost 1 base and J lost 4 bases. The CDR3 is 20 amino acids. CDR3 sequence reads: CASSLSSWLQRDRPYNEQFF. For the CDR3, the DNA is TGTGCCAGCAGTTTATCCTCGTGGTTACAACGGGACAGGCCTTACAATGAGCAGTTCTTC.

V is TRBV30 and J is TRBJ2-7, with 14 bases lining up with TRBD2. The V and J ends lost 5 bases and 6 bases, in that order; junction bases with no gene match: 18. This CDR3 comprises 18 residues. CDR1 is GTSNPN and CDR2 is SVGIG in the germline V gene (reference sequence). Here the CDR3 DNA reads TGTGCCTGGGGACGAGTCCGACTAGCGGGAGGGCCTAAGAGCGAGCAGTACTTC. As protein: CAWGRVRLAGGPKSEQYF.